Presented here are 3 T cell receptor beta chains from one specimen sequenced in a study of T cells in Graves' hyperthyroidism and ophthalmopathy. The TCR beta CDR3 regions underwent amplification using RNA transcripts as the source. HTBI primers were used for first-round RT-PCR of the TCR CDR3. In TCRdb, the multiplex PCR reads were re-called with MiXCR into one record per CDR3 protein. The sample yields around 540,000 distinct CDR3 sequences, roughly 16% seen once. The sequenced sample consisted of blood. All receptors derive from a woman in her 30s with Graves' ophthalmopathy.

This clonotype was picked up many times. The chain has TRBV18 and TRBJ1-5; D ambiguous. The CDR3 runs to 14 residues. The germline V and J ends were trimmed by 3 bases and 5 bases, with 11 bases remaining between them. The germline V gene has CDR1 KGHSH and CDR2 LQKENI. The CDR3 sequence: CASSPFRVDQPQHF. The CDR3, as DNA: TGTGCCAGCTCACCCTTTAGGGTTGATCAGCCCCAGCATTTT.

This clonotype has a handful of counts. The chain uses TRBV7-9 and TRBJ1-2; perhaps TRBD1 as D (6 bases). CDR3 length: 14 residues. V was shortened by 6 bases and J by 8 bases, with 19 bases between the two germline ends. Germline CDR1 and CDR2: SEHNR and FQNEAQ (reference sequence). The CDR3 nucleotides are TGTGCCAGCAGACCTACAGGGAATTCCTTAGGCTACACCTTC. Translating gives CASRPTGNSLGYTF.

This clonotype was seen more than once but under ten times. The V and J genes are TRBV19 and TRBJ1-5; 9 bases match TRBD1. The trim removed 5 bases at V and 6 bases at J, leaving 8 bases unmatched. The CDR3 runs to 15 residues. Germline CDR1 and CDR2: LNHDA and SQIVND (reference sequence). The CDR3 DNA is TGTGCCAGTAGTGGGACAGGGAACCCAGGTCAGCCCCAGCATTTT. Residues: CASSGTGNPGQPQHF.